A selection of T cell receptor beta chains follows, all from one sample in a study of T cell changes during pregnancy in multiple sclerosis. Here immunoSEQ multiplex PCR was the method, and the copy in TCRdb shows in-frame clones only, minus some. Among fewer than 20,000 clones listed, approximately 87% were seen once. The specimen comprised CD8+ T cells from peripheral blood mononuclear cells, sampled after pregnancy. These receptors were taken from a female donor with multiple sclerosis, enrolled in a pregnancy study. The conserved cysteine and the conserved F or W are not part of the CDR3 here. Expanded clones get a size class; other rows say once, few or many, or leave the size out.

j_call cdr3_length clone_size v_call cdr3_aa
TRBJ2-7 12 . TRBV5-6 ASSWGTNTYEQY
TRBJ2-7 11 . TRBV7-3 ASSPEVGGEQY
TRBJ2-1 13 . TRBV28 ASSTTGGMNNEQF
TRBJ2-1 13 once TRBV6-5 ASAISGTYYNEQF
TRBJ2-7 11 once TRBV19 ATSTSGTLEQY
TRBJ2-3 14 . TRBV2 ASSEALSGGTDTQY
TRBJ2-2 15 . TRBV6-4 ASSDGRGGAVTGELF
TRBJ1-1 12 few TRBV9 ASSPSGGRTEAF
TRBJ1-5 14 . TRBV27 ASRPFGDISNQPQH
TRBJ2-2 14 . TRBV4-3 ASSQILAGGSGELF
TRBJ2-3 12 once TRBV5-4 ASRSGASTDTQY
TRBJ1-3 12 . TRBV5-5 ASSLDSSGNTIY
TRBJ2-3 12 . TRBV28 ASRPTGVGDTQY
TRBJ1-2 14 . TRBV15 ATSRGSPDRVYGYT
TRBJ2-1 14 . TRBV4-2 ASSPKTSGSSNEQF
TRBJ2-7 10 once TRBV27 ASSLWGDEQY
TRBJ2-7 13 . TRBV13 ASSLVGQGLDEQY
TRBJ1-1 10 . TRBV30 AWSVVNTEAF
TRBJ2-2 14 . TRBV7-2 ASSPRTSRNTGELF
TRBJ2-1 11 . TRBV30 AWGAGGLNEQF
TRBJ1-6 13 . TRBV27 ASSFSTGSASPLH
TRBJ1-2 11 . TRBV6-5 ASSFTEHYGYT
TRBJ2-3 12 . TRBV6-4 ASSDSQGADTQY
TRBJ2-3 13 few TRBV6-4 ASSTIAGGTDTQY
TRBJ1-5 11 . TRBV13 ASSPQGDQPQH
TRBJ2-2 16 . TRBV7-5 ARSFQGTSGANTGELF
TRBJ1-5 15 . TRBV2 ASSEAQRGFQDQPQH
TRBJ1-2 11 few TRBV7-2 ASSNQWGWGYT
TRBJ2-5 14 . TRBV5-1 ASSLASGGAGETQY
TRBJ2-7 11 medium-sized TRBV4-1 ASSYGTTYEQY
TRBJ2-1 13 . TRBV7-3 ASSPPGGKDNEQF
TRBJ2-1 14 . TRBV13 ASSLAGGWKFNEQF
TRBJ2-1 12 . TRBV28 ASSLLAGGNEQF
TRBJ2-1 12 once TRBV28 ASSWASGMNEQF
TRBJ1-4 10 few TRBV29-1 SVDRGDEKLF
TRBJ1-2 12 . TRBV6-5 ASSSPETGVGYT
TRBJ1-1 12 . TRBV5-4 ASSLDRRRTEAF
TRBJ2-2 14 once TRBV18 ASSPVGTGGTGELF
TRBJ2-5 14 . TRBV6-1 ASSEEEGRGPETQY
TRBJ2-7 12 . TRBV10-3 AITRTSGGHEQY
TRBJ1-1 15 . TRBV9 ASSVSKGEVGDTEAF
TRBJ1-1 9 . TRBV19 ATRRNTEAF
TRBJ2-5 7 . TRBV20-1 SAEGTQY
TRBJ2-3 12 once TRBV6-6 ASDLAGEVDTQY
TRBJ2-2 13 few TRBV28 ASSLGQGETGELF
TRBJ2-2 12 . TRBV2 ASSETENTGELF